The rows below give T cell receptor beta chains drawn from one sample of a study of early T cells in non-severe SARS-CoV-2 infection. TCRdb passed the 5' RACE reads through MiXCR, listing each CDR3 protein once. The sample shows some 40,000 distinct CDR3 sequences, approximately 6.5% of them seen only once. Material: whole blood, obtained at baseline. Every receptor here comes from an adult who was a healthcare worker with PCR-confirmed SARS-CoV-2 infection or an uninfected control (not recorded which). The CDR3 runs from the conserved cysteine through the conserved F or W. A D gene is named only where the DNA matches it firmly. Part of the rows lack a size; the others show once, few, many or a class for expanded clones.

d_call j_call clone_size v_call cdr3_nt cdr3_aa
- TRBJ1-4 many TRBV18 TGTGCCAGCTCACCAAGCCCAGGGCTGAATGAAAAACTGTTTTTT CASSPSPGLNEKLFF
TRBD2 TRBJ2-2 few TRBV9 TGTGCCAGCTCGAGGCGGGAGGGCCTAAACACCGGGGAGCTGTTTTTT CASSRREGLNTGELFF
TRBD2 TRBJ2-5 few TRBV25-1 TGTGCCAGCAGTCGAAGGACTAGCGGGAGCGCGGAGACCCAGTACTTC CASSRRTSGSAETQYF
TRBD2 TRBJ2-3 - TRBV7-3 TGTGCCAGCAGCTTAACTGCTAGCGGGGGGCGAGATACGCAGTATTTT CASSLTASGGRDTQYF
- TRBJ1-1 many TRBV6-5 TGTGCCAGCAGCTTCCTGGGAACTGAAGCTTTCTTT CASSFLGTEAFF
TRBD2 TRBJ2-7 few TRBV7-8 TGTGCCAGCAGCTTAGCGGGGGTAGCGGGAGGGTACGAGCAGTACTTC CASSLAGVAGGYEQYF
- TRBJ2-3 - TRBV7-3 TGTGCCAGCAGCCCTCGGGGCACACTTAGCACAGATACGCAGTATTTT CASSPRGTLSTDTQYF
TRBD2 TRBJ2-1 many TRBV20-1 TGCAGTGCTAGGCCATACGGGACTAGCGGGAGCTTACGCTACAATGAGCAGTTCTTC CSARPYGTSGSLRYNEQFF
TRBD1 TRBJ2-7 many TRBV4-2 TGTGCCAGCAGCTTCGGGACAGGGGACCACGAGCAGTACTTC CASSFGTGDHEQYF
- TRBJ2-3 many TRBV6-2/TRBV6-3 TGTGCCAGCAGTTACGATCAGGGTACTTCAGATACGCAGTATTTT CASSYDQGTSDTQYF
TRBD2 TRBJ2-5 many TRBV7-7 TGTGCTAGCAGCTTAGGTTCCGGGACTAGCGGGAGAAAGTGGGAGACCCAGTACTTC CASSLGSGTSGRKWETQYF
- TRBJ2-7 many TRBV2 TGTGCCAGCAGACAGGGAGACTTGGTACCCGAGCAGTACTTC CASRQGDLVPEQYF
TRBD2 TRBJ2-1 many TRBV6-5 TGTGCCAGCAGTGGGCCGAATCCGAACGGGCTAGCGGGTGTTGAGCAGTTCTTC CASSGPNPNGLAGVEQFF
- TRBJ1-2 many TRBV14 TGTGCCAGCAGCCAAGAAGGGAGAGGGAGCGGCTACACCTTC CASSQEGRGSGYTF
- TRBJ2-3 - TRBV29-1 TGCAGCGCCACCGACGGGGCAGATACGCAGTATTTT CSATDGADTQYF
- TRBJ2-1 many TRBV27 TGTGCCAGCAGCTCCCCCGGACAGTCCGGGCCCTACAATGAGCAGTTCTTC CASSSPGQSGPYNEQFF
- TRBJ2-3 - TRBV29-1 TGCAGCGTTGGGATCCAGACGCAGTATTTT CSVGIQTQYF
TRBD2 TRBJ2-1 many TRBV25-1 TGTGCCAGCAGTGACGGCGCGGGACTAGCGATCAATGAGCAGTTCTTC CASSDGAGLAINEQFF
- TRBJ2-5 - TRBV9 TGTGCCAGCAGCCCTCACCAAGAGACCCAGTACTTC CASSPHQETQYF
- TRBJ2-3 many TRBV6-2/TRBV6-3 TGTGCCAGCAGGTTACGGGGAGATACGCAGTATTTT CASRLRGDTQYF
- TRBJ2-1 - TRBV4-1 TGCGCCAGCAGCCAAGGAGTCCCAAATGCCTTCCGGGTGAAGCAGCTCTTC CASSQGVPNAFRVKQLF